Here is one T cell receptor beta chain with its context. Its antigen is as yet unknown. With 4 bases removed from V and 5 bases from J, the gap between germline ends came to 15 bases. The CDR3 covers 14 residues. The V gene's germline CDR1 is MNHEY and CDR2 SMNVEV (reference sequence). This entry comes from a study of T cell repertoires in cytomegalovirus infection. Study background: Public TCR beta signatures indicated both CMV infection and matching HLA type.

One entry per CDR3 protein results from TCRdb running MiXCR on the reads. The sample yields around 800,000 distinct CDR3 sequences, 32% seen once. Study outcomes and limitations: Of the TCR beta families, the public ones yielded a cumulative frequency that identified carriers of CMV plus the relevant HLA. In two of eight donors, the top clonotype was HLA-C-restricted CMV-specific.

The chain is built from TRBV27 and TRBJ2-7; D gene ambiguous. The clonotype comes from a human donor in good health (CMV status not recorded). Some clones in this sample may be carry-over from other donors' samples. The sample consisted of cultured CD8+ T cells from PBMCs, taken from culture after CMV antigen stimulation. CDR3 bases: TGTGCCAGCAGTTCCGCCTCTTGGACCCACGAGCAGTACTTC. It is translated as CASSSASWTHEQYF.